This is a list of T cell receptor beta chains from one sample in a study of control samples from healthy donors and cancer patients. Sequenced by immunoSEQ multiplex PCR; TCRdb stores in-frame clones only, minus some. The sample has under 300,000 clones, almost 85% seen once. The sequenced sample was PBMCs. These receptors were collected from a woman aged 60 to 75 with lung cancer. Each CDR3 is given with its conserved first and last residue. D genes are given only for firm matches. Rows give clone size only sometimes, using once, few, many, or a class for an expanded clone.

cdr3_nt | cdr3_aa | d_call | j_call | clone_size | v_call
TGTGCCTGGAGTGTACGGCTAGCGGGAGGAGGGCGGGACCAGTACTTC | CAWSVRLAGGGRDQYF | TRBD2 | TRBJ2-5 | few | TRBV30
TGCGCCAGCAGCCAGATAGGGGGGGAGACCCAGTACTTC | CASSQIGGETQYF | . | TRBJ2-5 | . | TRBV4-1
TGTGCCAGCAGCTTATCGGGACGGATCTACGAGCAGTACTTC | CASSLSGRIYEQYF | . | TRBJ2-7 | . | TRBV13
TGCGCCAGCGAGGACAGGGGCTCCTACGAGCAGTACTTC | CASEDRGSYEQYF | TRBD1 | TRBJ2-7 | . | TRBV10-2
TGTGCCAGCATGGGCTCGAGCACCGGGGAGCTGTTTTTT | CASMGSSTGELFF | . | TRBJ2-2 | . | TRBV5-4
TGTGCCAGCACCTTGGGACAAAACACTGAAGCTTTCTTT | CASTLGQNTEAFF | . | TRBJ1-1 | . | TRBV11-2
TGTGCCAGCAGGGCCCATGGGGGGCTCGATGGCTACACCTTC | CASRAHGGLDGYTF | . | TRBJ1-2 | . | TRBV2
TGCGCCAGCAGCCAAGAATTACAGGGTCTAGTAGCCAAAAACATTCAGTACTTC | CASSQELQGLVAKNIQYF | . | TRBJ2-4 | . | TRBV4-1
TGTGCCAGCAGCGTAGACCTCAGAAACACCATATATTTT | CASSVDLRNTIYF | . | TRBJ1-3 | . | TRBV6-5
TGCAGCGTTGAAGCCCGGACAGGGATCGAGCAGTACTTC | CSVEARTGIEQYF | TRBD1 | TRBJ2-7 | . | TRBV29-1
TGTGCCAGCAGTTCCAAGCGGGGGGGCCGGACAGATACGCAGTATTTT | CASSSKRGGRTDTQYF | TRBD2 | TRBJ2-3 | . | TRBV6-5
TGCGCCAGCAGCCCTACCACTTACACAGATACGCAGTATTTT | CASSPTTYTDTQYF | . | TRBJ2-3 | . | TRBV5-1
TGTGCCAGCAGCCGGGACAGGGGCATCTACGAGCAGTACTTC | CASSRDRGIYEQYF | TRBD1 | TRBJ2-7 | . | TRBV6-5
TGTGCCAGCAGCCCGAATTCCCACAGGGGTGAGCAGTTCTTC | CASSPNSHRGEQFF | TRBD1 | TRBJ2-1 | . | TRBV7-3
TGTGCCGGGGTGGGGCTAGCGGGTGGGAATGAGCAGTTCTTC | CAGVGLAGGNEQFF | TRBD2 | TRBJ2-1 | . | TRBV7-9
TGCAGCGTCGGGACAGGGATAAATCAGCCCCAGCATTTT | CSVGTGINQPQHF | TRBD1 | TRBJ1-5 | once | TRBV29-1